The 23 T cell receptor beta chains listed next were all sequenced from one sample in a study of identical twins. Using its own MiXCR run on the 5' RACE reads, TCRdb lists one record per CDR3 protein. Of hundreds of thousands of distinct CDR3 sequences listed, 7.5% to 9.5% were seen once; the top ten hold about 7.1%. The data were also submitted as part of a second study, on yellow fever vaccine responses in identical twins.

Sample: CD8+ T cells sorted from blood. These TCRs come from a woman in her late teens or twenties in good health.

This clonotype was counted many times. The chain couples TRBV24-1 to TRBJ2-1; 9 bases line up with TRBD2. With V trimmed by 5 bases and J by 3 bases, 10 bases remained unmatched. There are 17 residues in the CDR3. Germline CDR1 is KGHDR and CDR2 is SFDVKD. CDR3 amino acids: CATSAPWASGDYNEQFF. CDR3 sequence (DNA): TGTGCCACCAGTGCCCCTTGGGCTAGCGGGGACTACAATGAGCAGTTCTTC.

This clonotype was counted ten times or more. CDR3 sequence reads: CASSVSPSYEQYF. The CDR3 bases are TGCGCCAGCAGTGTCTCGCCTTCCTACGAGCAGTACTTC. The V gene is TRBV10-2, the J gene TRBJ2-7; D unclear. The V end lost 4 bases, the J end lost 1 base, and 8 bases lay between the germline ends. The CDR3 spans 13 residues. The germline CDR1 and CDR2 sequences are WSHSY and SAAADI.

The rearrangement joins TRBV2 to TRBJ2-7; TRBD1 matches 8 bases. V lost 5 bases to trimming and J lost 4 bases; unmatched junction nucleotides: 10. This CDR3 region has 15 residues. Germline values: CDR1 SNHLY, CDR2 FYNNEI. CDR3 sequence (DNA): TGTGCCAGCAGTCCGTACAAGGGGACAGGATACGAGCAGTACTTC. This codes for CASSPYKGTGYEQYF.

The chain is built from TRBV5-1 and TRBJ2-1, with D hard to call. This CDR3 has 12 residues. Trimming left V 4 bases short and J 6 bases short, with 8 bases between. Germline CDR1 and CDR2: SGHRS and YFSETQ. The CDR3 sequence is CASSGPINEQFF. As DNA, the CDR3 is TGCGCCAGCAGCGGGCCGATCAATGAGCAGTTCTTC.

The chain has TRBV27 and TRBJ1-2; D might be TRBD1 (6 bases). Trimming pared 2 bases from V and 4 bases from J, leaving 8 bases between. The CDR3 sequence is 13 residues long. Germline CDR1 reads MNHEY; CDR2 reads SMNVEV (reference sequence). This chain's CDR3 is CASSLQGLYGYTF. The CDR3 bases are TGTGCCAGCAGTTTACAGGGGCTCTATGGCTACACCTTC.

This clonotype has a count of ten or more. The CDR3 DNA is TGTGCCAGCAGCGTAGCTTGGGAAGATGAGCAGTTCTTC. Protein sequence: CASSVAWEDEQFF. The rearrangement joins TRBV9 to TRBJ2-1; D ambiguous. Per the germline V gene, CDR1 is SGDLS and CDR2 is YYNGEE. Trimming stripped 0 bases from V and 8 bases from J, with 9 bases between. The CDR3 is 13 residues long.

This clonotype was found a few times. The V and J genes are TRBV4-2 and TRBJ1-1; D remains unclear. Trimming shortened V by 1 base and J by 1 base, and 22 bases separated the two germline ends. Germline CDR1 LGHNA, CDR2 YNFKEQ. The CDR3 sequence is 19 residues long. The DNA for the CDR3 is TGTGCCAGCAGCCAAGGATGGTCAGGCGCGGGTCTTGCGAACACTGAAGCTTTCTTT. Translating it yields CASSQGWSGAGLANTEAFF.

This clonotype was observed a few times. In DNA form, the CDR3 reads TGCGCCAGCAGCTCCCAGGGGGCGACGGCCACTGAAGCTTTCTTT. Translated: CASSSQGATATEAFF. The chain carries TRBV5-1 and TRBJ1-1, with 8 bases lining up with TRBD1. This CDR3 is 15 amino acids long. Germline V gene sequence: CDR1 SGHRS, CDR2 YFSETQ. The J segment lost 4 bases and the V segment lost 3 bases, leaving 8 bases of the junction unmatched.

This clonotype was seen repeatedly, ten times or more. This rearrangement joins TRBV6-2 or TRBV6-3 to TRBJ2-1; 8 positions agree with TRBD2. The CDR3 has 15 amino acids. Germline values: CDR1 MNHEY, CDR2 SVGEGT. Trimming at V came to 0 bases and at J to 4 bases, leaving 2 bases not matched to a gene. The CDR3 reads CASSYSTSAYNEQFF. As DNA, the CDR3 is TGTGCCAGCAGTTACTCGACTAGCGCGTACAATGAGCAGTTCTTC.

This clonotype has a handful of counts. This chain links TRBV7-9 with TRBJ2-7; possible D gene TRBD1, 5 bases. CDR3 length equals 14 residues. Trimming took off 4 bases at V and 0 bases at J, with 10 bases between the two ends. Per the germline V gene, CDR1 is SEHNR and CDR2 is FQNEAQ (reference sequence). CDR3: CASSSPGISYEQYF. CDR3 in DNA: TGTGCCAGCAGCTCGCCAGGGATCTCCTACGAGCAGTACTTC.

This clonotype has ten or more counts. This chain links TRBV20-1 with TRBJ2-3; 7 nucleotides line up with TRBD2. This CDR3 has 14 residues. V lost 4 bases to trimming and J lost 5 bases; unmatched junction nucleotides: 9. CDR1 and CDR2 from the germline V gene are DFQATT and SNEGSKA (reference sequence). DNA for the CDR3: TGCAGTGCTAACAGCGGGGACCGGTTAGATACGCAGTATTTT. Residues: CSANSGDRLDTQYF.

This clonotype was picked up a small number of times. The chain's CDR3 is CASTLGIGSYEQYF. The CDR3 DNA sequence: TGTGCCAGCACCTTAGGGATAGGGTCCTACGAGCAGTACTTC. The chain recombines TRBV12-3 or TRBV12-4 with TRBJ2-7; D gene unclear. This CDR3 is 14 amino acids long. Trimming took off 7 bases at V and 1 base at J, with 14 bases between the two ends.

The sample holds many counts of this clonotype. The chain combines TRBV5-1 with TRBJ2-1, with D possibly matching TRBD1 (6 bases). CDR3 size: 15 residues. Trimming cost V 4 bases and J 6 bases, with 17 bases left between them. Per germline, CDR1 SGHRS and CDR2 YFSETQ. CDR3 nucleotides: TGCGCCAGCAGCCCCGGGGCAGGGGCGGTCAATGAGCAGTTCTTC. Amino acid sequence: CASSPGAGAVNEQFF.

In this sample, this clonotype turned up a few times. The V gene is TRBV4-2, the J gene TRBJ2-7; no firm D call. The ends were cut back, 0 bases at V and 7 bases at J, with 10 bases in the middle. Per the germline V gene, CDR1 is LGHNA and CDR2 is YNFKEQ. The CDR3 runs 13 residues. The CDR3: CASSQEGSAEQYF. CDR3 DNA: TGTGCCAGCAGCCAAGAGGGGTCCGCGGAGCAGTACTTC.

This clonotype was counted ten times or more. The chain recombines TRBV11-1 with TRBJ2-5; D possibly corresponds to TRBD2 (6 bases). The CDR3 has 14 amino acids. The V and J ends lost 6 bases and 2 bases respectively, with 13 bases between them. CDR1 SGHAT and CDR2 FQDESV come from the germline V gene (reference sequence). The DNA for the CDR3 is TGTGCCAGCAGACTTACGGGGGAGCAAGAGACCCAGTACTTC. Residues: CASRLTGEQETQYF.

This clonotype has a handful of counts. The chain joins TRBV3-1 to TRBJ2-7, with 9 bases fitting TRBD2. The CDR3 consists of 16 residues. Germline CDR1 LGHDT, CDR2 YNNKEL (reference sequence). V was clipped by 0 bases and J by 7 bases; unmatched bases: 10. The CDR3 region has the DNA TGTGCCAGCAGCCAAGAATTGGCGGGAGGGCCGGGGGAGCAGTACTTC. It codes for CASSQELAGGPGEQYF.

The chain employs TRBV7-9 and TRBJ2-7; TRBD2 aligns across 7 bases. From germline, CDR1 is SEHNR and CDR2 FQNEAQ (reference sequence). The V segment lost 6 bases and the J segment 6 bases; nucleotides outside the gene matches: 17. The length of the CDR3 is 16 residues. The CDR3 DNA is TGTGCCAGCAGTCACCTTTCGGGCGGGAGTAGCTCCGAGCAGTACTTC. It codes for CASSHLSGGSSSEQYF.

This clonotype was counted between two and nine times. The V gene is TRBV4-2, the J gene TRBJ2-1; 13 nucleotides line up with TRBD2. With V trimmed by 2 bases and J by 5 bases, 6 bases remained unmatched. Germline V gene sequence: CDR1 LGHNA, CDR2 YNFKEQ. The CDR3 contains 17 residues. The CDR3 sequence is CASSQRTSGSWNNEQFF. CDR3 bases: TGTGCCAGCAGCCAAAGGACTAGCGGGAGTTGGAACAATGAGCAGTTCTTC.

This sequence joins TRBV18 and TRBJ1-2; D possibly corresponds to TRBD1 (5 bases). This CDR3 is 15 amino acids long. Trimming removed 3 bases from V and 3 bases from J, with 14 bases in between. In germline, CDR1 is KGHSH, CDR2 LQKENI. CDR3 DNA: TGTGCCAGCTCACCTATCGACCCGGGGGACTATGGCTACACCTTC. It specifies CASSPIDPGDYGYTF.

The chain combines TRBV7-2 with TRBJ2-1; 7 positions match TRBD2. This CDR3 contains 17 residues. V lost 4 bases to trimming and J lost 0 bases; unmatched junction nucleotides: 9. Germline loops: CDR1 SGHTA, CDR2 FQGNSA. The chain's CDR3 is CASSWGGLTLSYNEQFF. DNA of the CDR3: TGTGCCAGCAGCTGGGGGGGACTTACCCTCTCCTACAATGAGCAGTTCTTC.

This clonotype has at least ten counts. The J gene is TRBJ2-1, the V gene TRBV29-1, with D perhaps TRBD2 (5 bases). Germline assignment: CDR1 SQVTM and CDR2 ANQGSEA. With 6 bases removed from V and 8 bases from J, the gap between germline ends came to 17 bases. There are 13 residues in the CDR3. CDR3 sequence reads: CSVEGLPSDEQFF. The DNA of the CDR3 is TGCAGCGTCGAGGGTCTTCCGTCGGATGAGCAGTTCTTC.

The CDR3 reads CASSQVGPPGVAGGSTDTQYF. CDR3 bases: TGTGCCAGCAGCCAAGTCGGTCCCCCTGGGGTAGCGGGGGGGAGCACAGATACGCAGTATTTT. The chain couples TRBV4-2 to TRBJ2-3, with 11 positions matching TRBD2. Germline V gene data show CDR1 as LGHNA and CDR2 as YNFKEQ. The CDR3 is 21 amino acids. After removal of 1 base from V and 0 bases from J, the junction contained 15 bases not matched to a gene.

The table lists this clonotype with a few counts. The genes are TRBV20-1 and TRBJ2-7; D remains unclear. Trimming left V 2 bases short and J 0 bases short, with 14 bases between. The CDR3 totals 15 residues. Germline CDR1 is DFQATT and CDR2 is SNEGSKA (reference sequence). DNA for the CDR3: TGCAGTGCTAGATATACCGACCATGCCTCCTACGAGCAGTACTTC. Protein product: CSARYTDHASYEQYF.